This T cell receptor (beta chain) originates from a study of tumor-infiltrating lymphocytes in primary liver carcinoma. As for the study in general: The cohort included men and women aged 30 to 69 years.

Making TCR beta cDNA involved roughly 500 ng total RNA and a constant-region primer. ARM-PCR was slightly modified, and three nested multiplex PCR rounds with it gave rise to the TCR beta libraries. TRBV1-TRBV30 forward and Cbeta reverse primers drove the first two approximately 11-cycle rounds. A single record per CDR3 protein comes from TCRdb applying MiXCR to the multiplex PCR reads. This table holds 300,000 to 400,000 distinct CDR3 sequences, approximately 64% found once. Germline lookup yields CDR1 MNHEY and CDR2 SVGAGI. The CDR3 has 15 amino acids. V trimming: 0 bases; J trimming: 9 bases; junction bases outside the gene matches: 6. Blood RNA originated from unsorted whole blood, with germline DNA additionally extracted.

The chain has TRBV6-5 and TRBJ2-1, with TRBD2 matching over 9 bases. The sample was peripheral blood. The receptor was derived from a man in his forties with primary liver carcinoma and hepatitis B virus infection. The CDR3 reads CASSYSTSGHSEQFF. The CDR3 DNA reads TGTGCCAGCAGTTACTCGACTAGCGGCCACAGTGAGCAGTTCTTC.